This entry is about one T cell receptor beta chain. CDR3 size: 12 residues. The V gene's germline CDR1 is MGHDK and CDR2 SYGVNS. V was clipped by 8 bases and J by 0 bases, with 7 bases between them. This sample was taken from a study of blood T cell repertoires in COVID-19. The overall study: Whether acute or convalescent, the COVID-19 samples came from the United States, Italy and Spain.

Assay: immunoSEQ multiplex PCR; the TCRdb copy retains only in-frame clones and omits some. The sample has about 200,000 clones, 89% seen once. The chain couples TRBV25-1 to TRBJ1-2; a possible D gene is TRBD1 (5 bases). The sample comprised peripheral blood. The TCR comes from a man between 60 and 70 years old who had recovered from COVID-19. The CDR3 reads CASRQTNYGYTF. The CDR3 DNA reads as TGTGCCAGCCGACAGACTAACTATGGCTACACCTTC.